This T cell receptor beta chain was recorded in a study of T-cell memory formation after mild COVID-19. Points from the study as a whole: Confirmation was lacking for SARS-CoV-2 specificity of second-wave clones that peaked on day 37. Largely, contracting CD4+ clones fell within CM and EM, and contracting CD8+ clones within EMRA. Detection of some responders pre-infection suggested pre-existing cross-reactive memory T cells participated.

The germline gives CDR1 DFQATT, CDR2 SNEGSKA (reference sequence). V shed 0 bases and J shed 4 bases, with 6 bases lying between them. This CDR3 has 13 amino acids. Details on this clonotype: As yet, its antigen is unknown.

Employing constant-segment primers, 5'RACE generated TCR alpha and TCR beta cDNA libraries bearing sample barcodes and UMIs. TCRdb fed the 5' RACE reads into MiXCR, producing one record per CDR3 protein. This sample has approximately 98,000 distinct CDR3 sequences; around 17% occur once, and the top ten carry roughly 5.5%. V is TRBV20-1 and J is TRBJ1-4; D is undetermined. This TCR was recovered from a man between 18 and 35 years old who had mild COVID-19 (a few samples of this study predate the infection). Cell type and time point are not known. Sequenced sample: PBMCs or a T cell subset sorted from them (not recorded which). The CDR3 DNA sequence: TGCAGTGCTAGAGAACAGCTTAATGAAAAACTGTTTTTT. The encoded protein is CSAREQLNEKLFF.